The T cell receptor beta chain described here comes from a study of cytomegalovirus exposure and HLA in healthy donors. About this clone itself: Its specificity is unknown.

Study-wide results and caveats: According to reports, the classifier identified cytomegalovirus status with high specificity and sensitivity.

V gave up 6 bases and J gave up 1 base, with 12 bases separating them. CDR1 PRHDT and CDR2 FYEKMQ come from the germline V gene (reference sequence). This CDR3 comprises 14 residues. TCRdb keeps only in-frame clones here, not all; method: immunoSEQ multiplex PCR. The repertoire consists of roughly 300,000 clones, with 86% occurring once and the leading ten covering roughly 0.8%. The sequencing input was PBMCs. The sequence was obtained from a woman between 18 and 29 years old in good health and CMV-seronegative. The rearrangement links TRBV13 to TRBJ1-1; D perhaps matches TRBD1 (5 bases). This CDR3 reads CASSVQGGNTEAFF. The CDR3 nucleotides read TGTGCCAGCAGTGTTCAGGGCGGGAACACTGAAGCTTTCTTT.